Below are 29 T cell receptor beta chains sequenced from a single sample in a study of cytomegalovirus exposure and HLA in healthy donors. 60 Vbeta and 13 Jbeta primers were used in PCR. The table came from immunoSEQ multiplex PCR; TCRdb's copy has only in-frame clones and leaves some out. The repertoire holds about 100,000 clones, approximately 76% seen once, with more than 6% in the top ten. What was sequenced was PBMCs. The receptors shown here come from a man aged 40-55 years in good health and CMV-seropositive.

The chain employs TRBV1 and TRBJ2-1; no DNA check was done on the table's D call, TRBD1. TRBV1 is an annotated pseudogene. The CDR3 consists of 16 residues. CDR3 DNA: TGCACCAGCAGCCAAGATCAGGATAGTTTCTACAATGAGCAGTTCTTC. Amino acids: CTSSQDQDSFYNEQFF.

The rearrangement joins TRBV19 to TRBJ2-1; 10 bases match TRBD2. The length of the CDR3 is 15 residues. Germline values: CDR1 LNHDA, CDR2 SQIVND (reference sequence). Unmatched junction bases numbered 10, after V lost 5 bases and J lost 9 bases. The CDR3 loop reads CASSPSGSQPSEQFF. The CDR3 DNA sequence: TGTGCCAGTAGTCCTAGCGGGAGCCAACCGTCTGAGCAGTTCTTC.

The chain employs TRBV6-5 and TRBJ1-5; perhaps TRBD1 as D (5 bases). V lost 0 bases to trimming and J lost 7 bases, with 13 bases between them. CDR3 length: 15 amino acids. Germline CDR1 MNHEY, CDR2 SVGAGI. The CDR3 sequence is CASSYSPDIRQPQHF. CDR3 bases: TGTGCCAGCAGTTACTCGCCGGACATCAGACAGCCCCAGCATTTT.

The chain combines TRBV28 with TRBJ2-2; 7 nucleotides match TRBD2. Germline V gene sequence: CDR1 MDHEN, CDR2 SYDVKM. V was clipped by 2 bases and J by 5 bases; unmatched bases: 8. This CDR3 has 16 residues. As DNA, the CDR3 is TGTGCCAGCAGTTTACTGGGTCTAGCGGCGACCGGGGAGCTGTTTTTT. The encoded protein is CASSLLGLAATGELFF.

The CDR3 coding sequence is TGTGCCAGCAGCCCGGGACTAGCCGAAGCTTTCTTT. Residues: CASSPGLAEAFF. This chain joins TRBV7-2 and TRBJ1-1, with D perhaps matching TRBD1 (5 bases). Germline V gene lookup returns CDR1 SGHTA and CDR2 FQGNSA. This CDR3 is built from 12 residues. The V end was cut by 5 bases, the J end by 8 bases, with 12 bases between.

This chain connects TRBV5-1 to TRBJ2-5; TRBD1 matches at 7 bases. The germline V gene has CDR1 SGHRS and CDR2 YFSETQ. This CDR3 spans 14 amino acids. V shed 3 bases, J shed 4 bases, and the junction held 6 bases outside the gene matches. The chain's CDR3 is CASSSTGYAETQYF. For the CDR3, the DNA is TGCGCCAGCAGCTCGACAGGGTACGCAGAGACCCAGTACTTC.

The V and J genes are TRBV5-4 and TRBJ1-1; weak D call: TRBD1 (5 bases). Between the trimmed V and J ends, which lost 4 bases and 3 bases, there was a span of 10 bases. Germline loops: CDR1 SGHNT, CDR2 YYREEE (reference sequence). CDR3 length: 13 amino acids. CDR3 sequence: CASSKDTYTEAFF. For the CDR3, the DNA is TGTGCCAGCAGCAAGGACACTTACACTGAAGCTTTCTTT.

The rearrangement joins TRBV19 to TRBJ2-2; 7 bases are a match to TRBD1. V lost 6 bases, J lost 6 bases, and 7 bases stayed unmatched. Germline V CDR1 and CDR2: LNHDA, SQIVND (reference sequence). CDR3 length: 14 amino acids. CDR3 bases: TGTGCCAGTAGAAACAGGGGAATCGCCGGGGAGCTGTTTTTT. It encodes CASRNRGIAGELFF.

The rearrangement uses TRBV5-4 and TRBJ2-3; 7 bases align to TRBD1. CDR3 length: 16 residues. V dropped 1 base and J dropped 5; count of bases not matched to a gene: 10. Looked up from germline, CDR1 is SGHNT and CDR2 is YYREEE (reference sequence). Here the CDR3 DNA reads TGTGCCAGCAGCTTGCCCCAGGGGGTAGGAATAGATACGCAGTATTTT. Residues: CASSLPQGVGIDTQYF.

The chain combines TRBV9 with TRBJ2-7, with D tentatively TRBD2 (7 bases). The CDR3 covers 15 residues. CDR1 and CDR2 (germline): SGDLS, YYNGEE. Trimming removed 0 bases from V and 2 bases from J, with 12 bases in between. This CDR3 is CASSVEQGGAYEQYF. The CDR3 DNA is TGTGCCAGCAGCGTAGAACAGGGAGGGGCCTACGAGCAGTACTTC.

The chain joins TRBV18 to TRBJ2-1; the D gene is possibly TRBD2 (5 bases). Trimming left V 3 bases short and J 1 base short, with 13 bases between. Germline CDR1 and CDR2: KGHSH and LQKENI. This CDR3 comprises 16 residues. For the CDR3, the DNA is TGTGCCAGCTCACCCCCGGGATCCCATTCCTACAATGAGCAGTTCTTC. The encoded protein is CASSPPGSHSYNEQFF.

About this clone: The junction shows a germline mismatch at one end, possibly a read error. This chain links TRBV7-7 with TRBJ2-1; TRBD2 is a possible D gene (5 bases). This CDR3 is built from 15 residues. CDR1 is SSHAT and CDR2 is FNYEAQ in the germline V gene (reference sequence). The CDR3 bases are TGTGCTAGCAGCTACGGACTCGACCCTACGAATGAGCAGTTCTTC. This codes for CASSYGLDPTNEQFF.

The V gene is TRBV13, the J gene TRBJ1-2, with no clear D. V dropped 2 bases and J dropped 2 bases, with 6 bases sitting between them. CDR1 and CDR2 from the germline V gene are PRHDT and FYEKMQ (reference sequence). The CDR3 sequence is 13 residues long. The CDR3 region is CASSLTGNYGYTF. CDR3 in DNA: TGTGCCAGCAGCTTAACGGGGAACTATGGCTACACCTTC.

This clone was recorded a few times. V usage is TRBV7-8 and J usage is TRBJ1-5; weak D call: TRBD1 (6 bases). In germline, CDR1 is SGHVS, CDR2 FQNEAQ. V was trimmed by 5 bases and J by 1 base, leaving 24 bases between them. The CDR3 has 19 residues. CDR3 in DNA: TGTGCCAGCAGCGTGTCACGCTCCCGGGACACAATAAGCAATCAGCCCCAGCATTTT. It translates to CASSVSRSRDTISNQPQHF.

In its sample, this clone was seen once. This sequence joins TRBV5-5 and TRBJ1-2; 9 nucleotides agree with TRBD1. V lost 2 bases and J lost 7; bases outside the gene matches: 9. The CDR3 covers 15 residues. CDR1 is SGHKS, CDR2 YYEKEE, per germline (reference sequence). CDR3 protein: CASSLTTGGSPGYTF. CDR3 DNA sequence: TGTGCCAGCAGCTTAACTACAGGGGGCTCGCCTGGCTACACCTTC.

The V and J genes are TRBV5-5 and TRBJ2-5; 9 nucleotides match TRBD1. CDR3 length: 16 amino acids. V gave up 0 bases and J gave up 5 bases; unmatched junction bases: 8. The V gene's germline CDR1 is SGHKS and CDR2 YYEKEE (reference sequence). The CDR3 protein is CASSLDAQGAGETQYF. The CDR3 nucleotides are TGTGCCAGCAGCTTGGATGCACAGGGGGCAGGGGAGACCCAGTACTTC.

This clone was recorded a few times. The chain recombines TRBV6-1 with TRBJ1-1; 9 bases are a match to TRBD1. After removal of 6 bases from V and 11 bases from J, the junction contained 4 bases not matched to a gene. Germline V CDR1 and CDR2: MNHNS, SASEGT. The CDR3 is 11 amino acids. This CDR3 reads CASSTGGIAFF. CDR3 coding DNA: TGTGCCAGCAGCACAGGGGGCATCGCTTTCTTT.

This clone was detected only once. The rearrangement joins TRBV6-6 to TRBJ2-5; 8 nucleotides line up with TRBD2. CDR3 length: 15 residues. Germline V gene data show CDR1 as MNHNY and CDR2 as SVGAGI (reference sequence). V gave up 4 bases and J gave up 3 bases; unmatched junction bases: 7. The CDR3 nucleotides read TGTGCCAGCAGTTGGGGGACTAGTGGAAAAGAGACCCAGTACTTC. Amino acids: CASSWGTSGKETQYF.

In regard to this clone: A junction boundary mismatches the germline segment, possibly from a read error. This chain links TRBV7-2 with TRBJ2-2; 11 positions agree with TRBD2. The germline V gene has CDR1 SGHTA and CDR2 FQGNSA. This CDR3 comprises 15 residues. Here the CDR3 reads CASRSTSGNPGELFF. For the CDR3, the DNA is TGTGCCAGCAGGTCGACTAGCGGGAACCCCGGGGAGCTGTTTTTT.

This chain joins TRBV7-9 and TRBJ1-2; 9 bases line up with TRBD1. V gave up 4 bases and J gave up 7 bases; unmatched junction bases: 7. Germline CDR1 reads SEHNR; CDR2 reads FQNEAQ (reference sequence). The length of the CDR3 is 14 residues. CDR3 loop: CASSSHGTGPGYTF. The CDR3 DNA sequence: TGTGCCAGCAGCTCCCATGGGACAGGGCCTGGCTACACCTTC.

With regard to this clone: Within the sample, other DNA sequences also encode this same CDR3. This rearrangement joins TRBV28 to TRBJ1-1, with a weak D call TRBD1 (5 bases). The ends were cut back, 6 bases at V and 7 bases at J, with 12 bases in the middle. From germline, CDR1 is MDHEN and CDR2 SYDVKM. This CDR3 has 12 amino acids. The CDR3 is CASRDMRGEAFF. In DNA, the CDR3 is TGTGCCAGCAGGGACATGCGGGGTGAAGCTTTCTTT.

The rearrangement uses TRBV2 and TRBJ1-1; TRBD1 might be the D (6 bases). The germline V gene has CDR1 SNHLY and CDR2 FYNNEI. The CDR3 runs to 18 residues. V gave up 6 bases and J gave up 0 bases, with 23 bases separating them. In DNA form, the CDR3 reads TGTGCCAGCAGCGACAACAGGGTCCGGAGAGGCCTGAACACTGAAGCTTTCTTT. It translates to CASSDNRVRRGLNTEAFF.

The chain has TRBV14 and TRBJ2-5, with D possibly matching TRBD1 (6 bases). Germline assignment: CDR1 SGHDN and CDR2 FVKESK. V was cut by 4 bases and J by 1 base, with 13 bases left in between. The CDR3 totals 15 residues. CDR3 loop: CASSRLGQSQETQYF. The CDR3 DNA sequence: TGTGCCAGCAGCCGATTAGGACAGTCCCAAGAGACCCAGTACTTC.

The chain's CDR3 is CASSEATGVGGYTF. The CDR3 DNA follows: TGTGCCAGCAGTGAAGCGACAGGGGTTGGTGGCTACACCTTC. V gene TRBV2 combines with J gene TRBJ1-2; 8 bases fit TRBD1. J gave up 7 bases and V 0 bases, and 4 bases lay outside the gene matches. The germline CDR1 and CDR2 sequences are SNHLY and FYNNEI. The CDR3 runs 14 residues.

This chain joins TRBV6-5 and TRBJ1-3; maybe TRBD1 (5 bases). CDR1 is MNHEY, CDR2 SVGAGI, per germline. The CDR3 covers 14 residues. Trimming left V 7 bases short and J 2 bases short, with 12 bases between. Written as DNA, the CDR3 is TGTGCCAGCAAGATGGGGCAGACTGGAAACACCATATATTTT. It translates to CASKMGQTGNTIYF.

V gene TRBV6-5 combines with J gene TRBJ1-6; 10 bases agree with TRBD1. Germline loops: CDR1 MNHEY, CDR2 SVGAGI. There are 13 residues in the CDR3. With V trimmed by 7 bases and J by 9 bases, 3 bases remained unmatched. This chain's CDR3 is CASNRDRGSPLHF. Here the CDR3 DNA reads TGTGCCAGCAATCGGGACAGGGGTTCACCCCTCCACTTT.

The chain couples TRBV5-4 to TRBJ2-2, with 9 positions matching TRBD1. This CDR3 comprises 16 residues. CDR1 is SGHNT and CDR2 is YYREEE in the germline V gene (reference sequence). V dropped 2 bases and J dropped 6; count of bases not matched to a gene: 8. The CDR3 region has the DNA TGTGCCAGCAGCTTTGTTAAAACAGGGGGCTCCGGGGAGCTGTTTTTT. Translating it yields CASSFVKTGGSGELFF.

The rearrangement links TRBV10-3 to TRBJ2-5, with TRBD1 as a possible D gene (5 bases). The germline gives CDR1 ENHRY, CDR2 SYGVKD. Deletions cut 2 bases from V and 4 bases from J, with 14 bases between. The CDR3 covers 15 residues. The CDR3 is CAISEGDQGVETQYF. The CDR3 DNA reads TGTGCCATCAGTGAGGGAGACCAAGGGGTAGAGACCCAGTACTTC.

The chain carries TRBV7-2 and TRBJ2-3, with TRBD2 identical over 7 bases. CDR3 length: 15 residues. CDR1 is SGHTA, CDR2 FQGNSA, per germline. Trimming at V came to 5 bases and at J to 5 bases, leaving 10 bases not matched to a gene. Here the CDR3 DNA reads TGTGCCAGCAGCCGCCAACTAGCGCCCGGAGATACGCAGTATTTT. Its protein product is CASSRQLAPGDTQYF.